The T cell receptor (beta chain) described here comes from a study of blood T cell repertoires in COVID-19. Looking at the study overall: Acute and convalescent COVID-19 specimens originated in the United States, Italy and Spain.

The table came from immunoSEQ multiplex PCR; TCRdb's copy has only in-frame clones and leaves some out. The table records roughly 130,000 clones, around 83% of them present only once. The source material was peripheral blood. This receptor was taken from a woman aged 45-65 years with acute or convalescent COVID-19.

The CDR3 protein is CASSYTGTQIYEQYF. CDR3 coding DNA: TGTGCCAGCAGTTACACCGGGACACAGATCTACGAGCAGTACTTC. V is TRBV6-2 or TRBV6-3 and J is TRBJ2-7; TRBD1 is a possible D gene (6 bases). V gave up 2 bases and J gave up 3 bases, with 14 bases separating them. From germline, CDR1 is MNHEY and CDR2 SVGEGT. The CDR3 is made up of 15 amino acids.